These T cell receptor beta chains were read from a single sample in a study of beta chain features in type 1 diabetes. Profiled with immunoSEQ multiplex PCR; TCRdb holds only in-frame clones, not every one. The sample comprises about 320,000 clones, 11% to 15% of which are singletons, and over 5.5% rests with the top ten. Sequencing was done on a sample of central memory CD4+ T cells from blood. All receptors come from a man aged 30 to 45 in good health. Both conserved end residues are trimmed from each CDR3. Each record gives: J gene, clone size, V gene, CDR3 protein. Rows give clone size only sometimes, using once, few, many, or a class for an expanded clone.

>TRBJ1-5|few|TRBV6-4
ASSESGTGALSNQPQH
>TRBJ2-3|few|TRBV5-4
ASSRAGTGGTDTQY
>TRBJ1-5|few|TRBV6-1
ATTGRAARNQPQH
>TRBJ1-1|-|TRBV6-1
ASSSGQIYTEAF
>TRBJ1-5|-|TRBV6-1
ASSEGGGGQPQH
>TRBJ1-2|-|TRBV7-2
ASSLLGRGYT
>TRBJ2-1|-|TRBV19
ASSMAASGNNEQF
>TRBJ2-7|few|TRBV7-2
ASSLAEALYEQY
>TRBJ1-2|few|TRBV28
ASRHGQSGYGYT
>TRBJ2-3|few|TRBV7-2
ASSTDRVLTDTQY
>TRBJ2-7|few|TRBV6-5
ASSYSMSSYEQY
>TRBJ2-1|few|TRBV29-1
SSRTSGTTLSNEQF
>TRBJ2-3|-|TRBV7-9
ASSLNFGGSTDTQY
>TRBJ2-1|few|TRBV7-6
ASSLGYNEQF
>TRBJ1-5|few|TRBV29-1
SVTGTSPNQPQH
>TRBJ2-7|many|TRBV6-5
ASSRDRNYEQY
>TRBJ2-6|few|TRBV2
ATTGVTGANVLT
>TRBJ1-1|few|TRBV29-1
SALQGFAEAF
>TRBJ2-1|few|TRBV12-5
ASGSTPGAGAEQF
>TRBJ1-1|few|TRBV11-3
ASSLEESTEAF
>TRBJ2-1|few|TRBV20-1
SYSNEQF
>TRBJ1-6|-|TRBV14
ASSPWTGEGSPLH